This TCR beta chain came from a study of T cell responses to AZD1222 COVID-19 vaccine (dated by TCRdb to the early 2020s). For context, the study as a whole: Because spike-specific TCR depth and breadth did not differ between the two schedules, AZD1222 recipients who got a second dose at roughly 4 weeks were pooled with those who got a second dose at roughly 12 weeks. TCR sequencing covered fewer than 250 trial participants: some 210 given two doses of AZD1222 and around 25 given two doses of MenACWY control vaccine. Trial participants were enrolled into age subgroups of 18-55, 56-69 and 70-plus years, which contained approximately 150, 28 and 58 TCR-sequenced participants, respectively. What the authors observed across the whole study: Participants were mostly white British and included more females than males, and it was suggested by the authors that clonal diversity may have been underestimated. In the small 56-69-year group, the increase in depth fell short of significance, most likely because of low power. Spike-specific TCR breadth and depth rose significantly after two AZD1222 doses compared with day 0 and with MenACWY recipients. No day 14 peak-response samples were available, so repertoires were characterized only after the peak T cell response. The whole spike protein was spanned by vaccine-associated CD4 TCRs, and dominant responses were seen in regions 160-218 and 743-854. Conclusions about previously exposed vaccinees are limited, since just 5 or 6 AZD1222 recipients were seropositive for SARS-CoV-2 at baseline. Reportedly, close to half of the unique spike-specific TCRs recognized epitopes lying outside the regions that are mutated in the B.1.351 and B.1.1.7 variants.

According to the study, the label for this sample's time point signals: baseline before first vaccination. The vaccinee samples were drawn from two UK trials, COV001 and COV002, one of which was a single-blind randomized controlled phase 2/3 trial testing AZD1222 (ChAdOx1 nCoV-19) in healthy adults. Trial participant PBMC samples were collected at day 0 and day 28 after the second dose for TCRbeta chain sequencing. Notes on this clone: Its antigen remains undetermined. Base qualities are not recorded, but no much larger clone differs from it by a single base.

The CDR3 regions of human TCRbeta chains were subjected to immunosequencing. The original methods were these. Repertoire TCRs were matched against a reference library of SARS-CoV-2-specific TCRs generated with the MIRA antigen-specificity platform. Breadth was defined as the fraction of unique TCRs that were SARS-CoV-2-associated, and depth was defined as the fraction of total T cells that were SARS-CoV-2-associated. Using the MIRA data, every spike-specific TCR was mapped to the spike region that the TCR reacted to and assigned to either a CD4 or a CD8 class. Log10-transformed breadth and depth values were compared by one-way ANOVA with Sidak's multiple comparisons tests. This immuneACCESS table, as held by TCRdb, lists in-frame sequences with V and J called but not all clones. Of the missing ones, under half trace to an unresolved V gene in checked studies; the others have no known cause. The V and J calls and clone size were taken over from that table, and D and trimming were inferred from the DNA. The sample contains about 92,000 clones, 91% of them found a single time. About 7.5% of the sample lies in the top ten.

The germline V gene (reference sequence) gives CDR1 as LGHDT and CDR2 as YNNKEL. There are 14 amino acids in the CDR3, from cysteine to phenylalanine inclusive. Only the CDR3 part of the read is kept: 42 bases, read in frame from the first base. At the junction V is shortened by 4 bases and J by 15 bases, with 22 bases in between. The sequencing here drew on peripheral blood, taken on day 0 of AZD1222 vaccination. The chain links TRBV3-1 (or the pseudogene TRBV3-2) with TRBJ2-4; TRBD2 might be the D gene, on 6 matching bases. The receptor was isolated from an adult in good health. The CDR3 here reads CASSPSGTPLRGYF. The DNA reads as follows: TGTGCCAGCAGCCCCTCCGGGACTCCACTTAGAGGGTACTTC.